One sample yielded the 17 T cell receptor beta chains listed below, sequenced in a study of monozygotic twins with inflammatory bowel disease. TCRdb reprocessed the 5' RACE reads, keeping one entry per CDR3 protein, no DNA. In all, the sample yields about 380,000 distinct CDR3 sequences. Sequencing used blood. These receptors came from a human donor with ulcerative colitis or Crohn's disease, or a healthy co-twin of an affected twin (not recorded which).

The V and J genes are TRBV11-2 and TRBJ1-1; the TCRdb D gene call, TRBD1, has no DNA to confirm it. Germline loops: CDR1 SGHAT, CDR2 FQNNGV. This CDR3 region has 15 residues. CDR3 amino acids: CASSLEGRVSTEAFF.

The chain uses TRBV7-2 and TRBJ1-2; without DNA, the TCRdb call of TRBD1 cannot be checked. Per germline, CDR1 SGHTA and CDR2 FQGNSA. The CDR3 consists of 16 residues. The CDR3 sequence is CTSSLRAGTGDYGYTF. The entire variable domain, with the rest obtained from reference TRBV7-2 and TRBJ1-2, is as follows: GAGVSQSPSNKVTEKGKDVELRCDPISGHTALYWYRQSLGQGLEFLIYFQGNSAPDKSGLPSDRFSAERTGGSVSTLTIQRTQQEDSAVYLCTSSLRAGTGDYGYTFGSGTRLTVV.

The chain links TRBV7-2 to TRBJ2-3; TCRdb outputs TRBD2, but without DNA this stays unchecked. This CDR3 is 17 amino acids long. Germline loops: CDR1 SGHTA, CDR2 FQGNSA. The CDR3 loop is CASSSAGLVFRADTQYF.

This rearrangement joins TRBV25-1 to TRBJ2-1; TCRdb lists TRBD2, though no DNA is available to test this call. From germline, CDR1 is MGHDK and CDR2 SYGVNS. This CDR3 has 18 residues. CDR3 region: CASSGRIGVAGSYNEQFF.

This sequence joins TRBV20-1 and TRBJ2-3; TCRdb reports TRBD1, a call that lacks DNA to check it against. The CDR3 contains 16 residues. Germline CDR1 DFQATT, CDR2 SNEGSKA (reference sequence). CDR3 region: CSATNPGQGESDTQYF.

The V and J genes are TRBV5-4 and TRBJ2-3; TCRdb's assignment of TRBD2 cannot be checked, as there is no DNA. Per the germline V gene, CDR1 is SGHNT and CDR2 is YYREEE (reference sequence). This CDR3 region has 16 residues. CDR3 protein: CASSSQRGGPTDTQYF.

The genes are TRBV6-2 or TRBV6-3 and TRBJ1-1. Germline CDR1 is MNHEY and CDR2 is SVGEGT. There are 16 residues in the CDR3. CDR3 sequence: CASSLRRYPENTEAFF.

V is TRBV4-3 and J is TRBJ2-3; checking the TCRdb D call of TRBD1 is not possible without DNA. Germline loops: CDR1 LGHNA, CDR2 YSLEER. The CDR3 extends over 17 amino acids. CDR3 region: CASSQLYGGSSTDTQYF.

This chain uses TRBV5-1 with TRBJ1-6. The CDR3 sequence is 14 residues long. Germline CDR1 SGHRS, CDR2 YFSETQ. The CDR3 loop reads CASKPTGENSPLHF.

V usage is TRBV4-3 and J usage is TRBJ2-7; TCRdb reports TRBD1, a call that lacks DNA to check it against. The CDR3 is 16 residues long. CDR1 is LGHNA, CDR2 YSLEER, per germline. The CDR3 here is CASSQGTVSLSYEQYF.

The chain employs TRBV20-1 and TRBJ1-1. The CDR3 has 13 amino acids. CDR1 is DFQATT, CDR2 SNEGSKA, per germline (reference sequence). The CDR3 region is CSAREDWNTEAFF.

The chain joins TRBV5-8 to TRBJ2-2; as DNA is missing, the TRBD1 call by TCRdb cannot be tested. Germline CDR1 and CDR2: SGHTS and YDEGEE. This CDR3 is 18 amino acids long. The CDR3 loop is CASTRPKPGRRNTGELFF.

The chain has TRBV27 and TRBJ2-7; absent DNA, TCRdb's TRBD1 call cannot be checked. Germline CDR1 reads MNHEY; CDR2 reads SMNVEV (reference sequence). The CDR3 contains 15 residues. Here the CDR3 reads CASSLDSYITYEQYF.

The chain is built from TRBV5-1 and TRBJ1-6. Germline assignment: CDR1 SGHRS and CDR2 YFSETQ. CDR3 length equals 14 residues. The CDR3 here is CASSLESTSSPLHF.

V usage is TRBV29-1 and J usage is TRBJ2-5; TCRdb calls TRBD1, which cannot be checked without DNA. The CDR3 length is 15 residues. Germline assignment: CDR1 SQVTM and CDR2 ANQGSEA. CDR3 sequence: CSSWGLRAEQETQYF.

The genes are TRBV11-2 and TRBJ2-2. The CDR3 sequence is 14 residues long. The germline V gene has CDR1 SGHAT and CDR2 FQNNGV. Here the CDR3 reads CASSQPTYTGELFF.

V usage is TRBV30 and J usage is TRBJ1-5; no DNA is available, so the TRBD1 call from TCRdb remains unchecked. CDR3 size: 14 residues. Germline V gene data show CDR1 as GTSNPN and CDR2 as SVGIG (reference sequence). CDR3: CAWSQGRGNQPQHF.